A single sample gave rise to the 32 T cell receptor beta chains below, sequenced in a study of HIV-infected patients and healthy controls. One entry per CDR3 protein, called by TCRdb with MiXCR from the 5' RACE reads. The data show 50,000 to 80,000 distinct CDR3 sequences, roughly 19% seen once. The sequenced material came from CD4+ T cells from blood. All receptors come from a human donor in good health.

This clonotype was observed at least ten times. The chain has TRBV4-2 and TRBJ2-2, with 8 positions matching TRBD2. The CDR3 has 17 residues. J gave up 4 bases and V 2 bases, and 9 bases lay outside the gene matches. Germline CDR1 is LGHNA and CDR2 is YNFKEQ. Here the CDR3 DNA reads TGTGCCAGCAGCCAACCTCGGGGGGGACTCATCACCGGGGAGCTGTTTTTT. This gives the protein CASSQPRGGLITGELFF.

This clonotype was counted ten times or more. V and J are TRBV6-1 and TRBJ1-5; possibly TRBD1 for D (6 bases). Trimming left V 5 bases short and J 1 base short, with 15 bases between. CDR1 is MNHNS and CDR2 is SASEGT in the germline V gene. The CDR3 covers 16 residues. CDR3 nucleotides: TGTGCCAGCAGTCCGCAGGGGCTGACGAGCAATCAGCCCCAGCATTTT. Its protein product is CASSPQGLTSNQPQHF.

There are many counts of this clonotype. The V gene is TRBV20-1, the J gene TRBJ1-2; D is undetermined. This CDR3 region has 12 residues. With 3 bases removed from V and 8 bases from J, the gap between germline ends came to 13 bases. Germline CDR1 and CDR2: DFQATT and SNEGSKA (reference sequence). The DNA for the CDR3 is TGCAGTGCTAGCCAGCTAATATGGGGCTACACCTTC. It codes for CSASQLIWGYTF.

This clonotype has a count of ten or more. The chain links TRBV6-6 to TRBJ2-1; 13 positions agree with TRBD2. The germline V gene encodes CDR1 MNHNY and CDR2 SVGAGI (reference sequence). The CDR3 is 17 amino acids. V was pared by 6 bases and J by 6 bases, with 11 bases of the junction left unmatched. DNA of the CDR3: TGTGCCAGCAGGGTCACTAGCGGGAGGGCCGTAGGCAATGAGCAGTTCTTC. This codes for CASRVTSGRAVGNEQFF.

Regarding this clonotype: This clone may be a read error of a much larger clone one base away. The genes are TRBV20-1 and TRBJ2-1, with TRBD2 matching 7 bases. This CDR3 region has 14 residues. Germline CDR1 is DFQATT and CDR2 is SNEGSKA (reference sequence). Here the CDR3 reads CSARLAVSYSEQFF. CDR3 nucleotides: TGCAGTGCTAGACTAGCGGTAAGCTACAGTGAGCAGTTCTTC.

This clonotype was seen a few times. This sequence joins TRBV20-1 and TRBJ2-1; a possible D gene is TRBD2 (6 bases). Germline V gene data show CDR1 as DFQATT and CDR2 as SNEGSKA (reference sequence). The CDR3 loop spans 16 amino acids. V shed 0 bases and J shed 5 bases, with 17 bases lying between them. The CDR3 DNA follows: TGCAGTGCTAGAGATGCGCGGGGACTCCGGGACAATGAGCAGTTCTTC. Translated: CSARDARGLRDNEQFF.

There are many counts of this clonotype. This chain joins TRBV27 and TRBJ1-6; TRBD1 matches 8 bases. CDR3 size: 14 residues. Trimming cost V 6 bases and J 10 bases; bases outside gene matches: 8. The germline CDR1 and CDR2 sequences are MNHEY and SMNVEV (reference sequence). CDR3 bases: TGTGCCAGCAGACCAGGGGGCGCAGGGTCACCCCTCCACTTT. It yields the protein CASRPGGAGSPLHF.

This clonotype was seen many times. V and J are TRBV18 and TRBJ2-6; D unresolved. This CDR3 is 17 amino acids long. CDR1 and CDR2 from the germline V gene are KGHSH and LQKENI. The V end lost 3 bases, the J end lost 0 bases, and 12 bases lay between the germline ends. For the CDR3, the DNA is TGTGCCAGCTCACCGACGGCGGACCCCTCTGGGGCCAACGTCCTGACTTTC. Encoded protein: CASSPTADPSGANVLTF.

The J gene is TRBJ2-2, the V gene TRBV7-3, with TRBD1 as a possible D gene (6 bases). CDR1 and CDR2 (germline): SGHTA, FQGTGA. The CDR3 sequence is 13 residues long. Trimming removed 5 bases at V and 8 bases at J, with 12 bases between. The CDR3 sequence is CASSATGSGELFF. CDR3 bases: TGTGCCAGCAGCGCCACAGGGTCTGGGGAGCTGTTTTTT.

V usage is TRBV10-3 and J usage is TRBJ2-7, with D perhaps TRBD2 (5 bases). Germline V gene lookup returns CDR1 ENHRY and CDR2 SYGVKD. The V end lost 10 bases, the J end lost 2 bases, and 18 bases lay between the germline ends. CDR3 size: 14 residues. The CDR3 reads CATMGSQIAYEQYF. For the CDR3, the DNA is TGTGCCACTATGGGGAGCCAAATTGCCTACGAGCAGTACTTC.

V usage is TRBV4-1 and J usage is TRBJ2-1; TRBD1 matches at 7 bases. This CDR3 comprises 17 residues. The germline V gene has CDR1 MGHRA and CDR2 YSYEKL. V shed 2 bases, J shed 4 bases, and the junction held 11 bases outside the gene matches. The CDR3 here is CASSQIGRGTEYNEQFF. The CDR3 DNA reads TGCGCCAGCAGCCAAATTGGGCGAGGGACAGAATACAATGAGCAGTTCTTC.

This clonotype has just a few counts. V and J are TRBV7-4 and TRBJ1-6; TRBD1 matches 12 bases. The germline gives CDR1 SGHVT, CDR2 SQSDAQ. Trimming at V came to 2 bases and at J to 7 bases, leaving 15 bases not matched to a gene. The CDR3 consists of 20 residues. The CDR3 protein is CASSLKPGTGGLSRNSPLHF. CDR3 nucleotides: TGTGCCAGCAGCTTAAAACCCGGGACAGGGGGCTTGTCGCGGAATTCACCCCTCCACTTT. Full variable domain (outside the CDR3, taken from reference TRBV7-4 and TRBJ1-6): GAGVSQSPRYKVAKRGRDVALRCDSISGHVTLYWYRQTLGQGSEVLTYSQSDAQRDKSGRPSGRFSAERPERSVSTLKIQRTEQGDSAVYLCASSLKPGTGGLSRNSPLHFGNGTRLTVT.

This clonotype was recorded many times. This chain uses TRBV18 with TRBJ2-7, with 9 bases matching TRBD1. V lost 6 bases, J lost 4 bases, and 1 base stayed unmatched. Germline lookup yields CDR1 KGHSH and CDR2 LQKENI. The CDR3 covers 12 residues. The CDR3 sequence: CASSGTGYEQYF. CDR3 nucleotide sequence: TGTGCCAGCTCCGGGACAGGGTACGAGCAGTACTTC.

This clonotype was counted a few times. The V gene is TRBV11-2, the J gene TRBJ2-7, with 10 bases that match TRBD2. Trimming at V came to 3 bases and at J to 2 bases, leaving 4 bases not matched to a gene. Per germline, CDR1 SGHAT and CDR2 FQNNGV. There are 15 residues in the CDR3. Written as DNA, the CDR3 is TGTGCCAGCAGCTTGGAGCGGGGGGGGGCCTACGAGCAGTACTTC. It is translated as CASSLERGGAYEQYF.

The J gene is TRBJ2-1, the V gene TRBV6-6; 9 positions agree with TRBD2. The CDR3 loop spans 17 amino acids. CDR1 is MNHNY and CDR2 is SVGAGI in the germline V gene (reference sequence). Trimming removed 8 bases from V and 0 bases from J; junction bases left unmatched: 11. This chain's CDR3 is CASRLLAGPTSYNEQFF. The DNA of the CDR3 is TGTGCCAGCCGATTACTAGCGGGTCCTACCTCCTACAATGAGCAGTTCTTC.

Ten or more counts support this clonotype. V usage is TRBV29-1 and J usage is TRBJ1-1, with D possibly matching TRBD1 (5 bases). Germline lookup yields CDR1 SQVTM and CDR2 ANQGSEA. Deletions cut 4 bases from V and 0 bases from J, with 15 bases between. This CDR3 spans 15 amino acids. The CDR3 sequence: CSVGAGWGMNTEAFF. The CDR3 DNA sequence: TGCAGCGTTGGAGCAGGGTGGGGCATGAACACTGAAGCTTTCTTT.

This clonotype was found many times. J is TRBJ1-1 and V is TRBV18, with 8 positions matching TRBD1. Germline CDR1 and CDR2: KGHSH and LQKENI. The length of the CDR3 is 15 residues. V gave up 4 bases and J gave up 4 bases; unmatched junction bases: 8. CDR3 region: CASSRLQGEATEAFF. The CDR3 DNA reads TGTGCCAGCTCACGACTACAGGGGGAGGCCACTGAAGCTTTCTTT.

This clonotype was counted many times. The chain couples TRBV6-2 or TRBV6-3 to TRBJ1-5; D remains unclear. Trimming removed 5 bases at V and 2 bases at J, with 19 bases between. The germline gives CDR1 MNHEY, CDR2 SVGEGT. The CDR3 loop spans 17 amino acids. CDR3 nucleotides: TGTGCCAGCAGTCCCGACGTGTGGGCGGGCGGCAATCAGCCCCAGCATTTT. Residues: CASSPDVWAGGNQPQHF.

This clonotype has just a few counts. The rearrangement joins TRBV10-1 to TRBJ2-7, with D tentatively TRBD1 or TRBD2 (5 bases each). There are 13 residues in the CDR3. V dropped 3 bases and J dropped 4 bases, with 10 bases sitting between them. CDR1 and CDR2 from the germline V gene are WNHNN and SYGVQD (reference sequence). The DNA of the CDR3 is TGCGCCAGCAGTGAACCAGGGAGATACGAGCAGTACTTC. Translated: CASSEPGRYEQYF.

Only a few counts were recorded for this clonotype. V is TRBV14 and J is TRBJ1-4; D perhaps matches TRBD1 (5 bases). Germline V gene sequence: CDR1 SGHDN, CDR2 FVKESK. With 4 bases removed from V and 7 bases from J, the gap between germline ends came to 13 bases. The CDR3 is 14 residues long. CDR3 bases: TGTGCCAGCAGCCCTATGGGGACGGCTGAAAAACTGTTTTTT. Translating it yields CASSPMGTAEKLFF.

This clonotype was counted only a few times. The rearrangement uses TRBV7-2 and TRBJ2-7; 8 bases are a match to TRBD1. CDR1 is SGHTA, CDR2 FQGNSA, per germline. V shed 5 bases and J 0 bases; nucleotides not matched to a gene: 6. The length of the CDR3 is 15 residues. CDR3 residues: CASSLKTGDSYEQYF. CDR3 DNA: TGTGCCAGCAGCCTTAAGACAGGGGACTCCTACGAGCAGTACTTC. The variable domain in full, completed from reference TRBV7-2 and TRBJ2-7, reads GAGVSQSPSNKVTEKGKDVELRCDPISGHTALYWYRQSLGQGLEFLIYFQGNSAPDKSGLPSDRFSAERTGGSVSTLTIQRTQQEDSAVYLCASSLKTGDSYEQYFGPGTRLTVT.

The rearrangement uses TRBV6-5 and TRBJ1-2, with D uncertain. Trimming shortened V by 0 bases and J by 4 bases, and 9 bases separated the two germline ends. This CDR3 spans 14 amino acids. CDR1 MNHEY and CDR2 SVGAGI come from the germline V gene. The CDR3 DNA sequence: TGTGCCAGCAGTTACTCGAAGGCATCCTATGGCTACACCTTC. Residues: CASSYSKASYGYTF.

The table lists this clonotype with many counts. V gene TRBV4-1 combines with J gene TRBJ1-3; 10 bases align to TRBD1. The junction had 6 bases not matched to a gene; V was cut back by 0 bases and J by 4 bases. The CDR3 totals 17 residues. Germline CDR1 is MGHRA and CDR2 is YSYEKL. CDR3 region: CASSQEGTGQGGNTIYF. CDR3 in DNA: TGCGCCAGCAGCCAAGAAGGGACGGGACAGGGGGGAAACACCATATATTTT.

This clonotype was counted ten times or more. The V call is TRBV5-6, the J call TRBJ2-7; D might be TRBD2 (6 bases). V was trimmed by 2 bases and J by 0 bases, leaving 18 bases between them. The CDR3 covers 17 residues. Per germline, CDR1 SGHDT and CDR2 YYEEEE. The CDR3 region has the DNA TGTGCCAGCAGCTTCCGGCCTTCGCGGGGTACCTCCTACGAGCAGTACTTC. The encoded protein is CASSFRPSRGTSYEQYF.

The gene calls are TRBV14 and TRBJ1-3; the D is unclear. The germline gives CDR1 SGHDN, CDR2 FVKESK. V was clipped by 4 bases and J by 7 bases, with 11 bases between them. The CDR3 sequence is 13 residues long. The CDR3 region has the DNA TGTGCCAGCAGCCGTCGGGCGTGGAACACCATATATTTT. This sequence encodes CASSRRAWNTIYF.

At least ten counts were recorded for this clonotype. Here the CDR3 reads CASSLTNTDTQYF. In nucleotides, the CDR3 is TGTGCCAGCAGCCTCACCAACACAGATACGCAGTATTTT. The genes are TRBV3-1 and TRBJ2-3; D is unresolved. V lost 4 bases and J 2 bases, leaving 7 bases between the germline ends. The CDR3 spans 13 residues. Germline V gives CDR1 LGHDT, CDR2 YNNKEL (reference sequence).

A few counts support this clonotype. The J gene is TRBJ1-5, the V gene TRBV5-1, with D possibly being TRBD1 (6 bases). Deletions cut 2 bases from V and 4 bases from J, with 10 bases between. The CDR3 is made up of 14 amino acids. CDR1 is SGHRS and CDR2 is YFSETQ in the germline V gene. The CDR3 sequence is CASSLLGGNQPQHF. CDR3 in DNA: TGCGCCAGCAGCTTATTAGGGGGAAATCAGCCCCAGCATTTT.

The J gene is TRBJ2-1, the V gene TRBV20-1, with 15 bases aligning to TRBD2. Trimming cost V 5 bases and J 2 bases; bases outside gene matches: 10. Germline-derived CDR1 and CDR2 are DFQATT and SNEGSKA (reference sequence). CDR3 size: 18 residues. The CDR3 bases are TGCAGTGCTCCGCGGACTAGCGGGGGGGCCCAGGCCTACAATGAGCAGTTCTTC. This translates into CSAPRTSGGAQAYNEQFF.

In its sample, this clonotype was seen many times. The chain recombines TRBV5-1 with TRBJ2-5, with 7 nucleotides matching TRBD1. CDR1 is SGHRS, CDR2 YFSETQ, per germline. V trimming: 4 bases; J trimming: 4 bases; junction bases outside the gene matches: 13. This CDR3 is 16 amino acids long. The CDR3 loop is CASSRGNTGDGETQYF. The DNA for the CDR3 is TGCGCCAGCAGCAGGGGCAATACAGGGGATGGAGAGACCCAGTACTTC.

The chain uses TRBV29-1 and TRBJ2-5; possibly TRBD1 for D (6 bases). There are 13 residues in the CDR3. Trimming left V 4 bases short and J 0 bases short, with 9 bases between. Germline V gene lookup returns CDR1 SQVTM and CDR2 ANQGSEA. The CDR3 loop is CSVARGNQETQYF. The CDR3 DNA reads as TGCAGCGTTGCTAGGGGGAACCAAGAGACCCAGTACTTC.

This sequence joins TRBV19 and TRBJ2-5; weak D call: TRBD2 (6 bases). V was pared by 1 base and J by 12 bases, with 15 bases between. The CDR3 length is 13 residues. Germline V gene lookup returns CDR1 LNHDA and CDR2 SQIVND (reference sequence). The CDR3 region is CASSIGGAPLKYF. As DNA, the CDR3 is TGTGCCAGTAGTATAGGCGGGGCCCCGCTTAAGTACTTC.

J is TRBJ2-7 and V is TRBV5-5; 11 nucleotides align to TRBD1. Trimming took 0 bases from V and 4 from J; bases not matched to a gene: 12. Germline CDR1 reads SGHKS; CDR2 reads YYEKEE (reference sequence). The CDR3 sequence is 18 residues long. The CDR3 DNA is TGTGCCAGCAGCTTGGCGGGATTCCGGGACAGGGGGGAGTACGAGCAGTACTTC. Translating gives CASSLAGFRDRGEYEQYF.